This T cell receptor beta chain originates from a study of vaccination effects on CD4 cells after COVID-19. Study-wide results and caveats: Convalescent patients numbered few in the study; early post-infection timepoints were missing entirely.

About this clone itself: As yet, its antigen is unknown.

Assay used: immunoSEQ multiplex PCR; TCRdb lists only in-frame clones, some missing. The table includes 29,000 or so clones, roughly 71% detected once. After expansion with viral peptide pools in the ViraFEST assay, antigen-specific CD4+ T cells were sequenced. After more than 9 days in culture, the CD4+ T cells were isolated. BNT162b2 vaccine or mRNA-1273 vaccine was given to participants in two doses. About 2 million PBMC were placed in each well, which was supplemented with 8.5 to 10 IU/ml IL-2 and about 10 ug/ml peptides. V was shortened by 6 bases and J by 7 bases, with 10 bases between the two germline ends. Germline V gene sequence: CDR1 MNHEY, CDR2 SVGAGI. The CDR3 spans 12 residues.

This specimen consisted of CD4+ T cells from PBMCs cultured with HCoV-OC43 spike peptides, obtained after COVID-19 vaccination. Documented subset: HCoV-OC43 spike overlapping peptide pool stimulation. This clonotype was sampled from a human donor who received a COVID-19 vaccine. The rearrangement links TRBV6-5 to TRBJ1-5; D is uncertain. CDR3 in DNA: TGTGCCAGCAGATGGGGTGGACAGCCCCAGCATTTT. Protein: CASRWGGQPQHF.